These 25 T cell receptor beta chains originate from one sample sequenced in a study of cytomegalovirus exposure and HLA in healthy donors. Both 60 Vbeta primers and 13 Jbeta primers went into the PCR. Sequencing was performed with immunoSEQ multiplex PCR; in TCRdb, only in-frame clones are kept and a portion is missing. Of about 130,000 clones in the sample, about three quarters are singletons; the top ten hold around 2.7%. The specimen sequenced was PBMCs. These receptors came from a woman in her sixties or seventies in good health and CMV-seropositive.

This chain joins TRBV29-1 and TRBJ2-1, with D perhaps TRBD1 (6 bases). CDR1 SQVTM and CDR2 ANQGSEA come from the germline V gene. This CDR3 is 12 amino acids long. CDR3 in amino acids: CRGGPSYNEQFF. The CDR3 DNA follows: TGCAGAGGGGGACCGTCCTACAATGAGCAGTTCTTC.

The V and J genes are TRBV7-3 and TRBJ2-7; D possibly corresponds to TRBD2 (6 bases). Germline CDR1 is SGHTA and CDR2 is FQGTGA. V gave up 6 bases and J gave up 4 bases, with 13 bases separating them. This CDR3 has 13 residues. CDR3 nucleotides: TGTGCCAGCAGTCTCGACGGGAGATACGAGCAGTACTTC. This codes for CASSLDGRYEQYF.

The chain links TRBV6-1 to TRBJ2-7; possibly TRBD1 for D (6 bases). V lost 1 base and J 4 bases, leaving 14 bases between the germline ends. The CDR3 totals 15 residues. Germline V gene lookup returns CDR1 MNHNS and CDR2 SASEGT. CDR3 bases: TGTGCCAGCAGTGAAGTTGGGACACAAAATTACGAGCAGTACTTC. Translating it yields CASSEVGTQNYEQYF.

This clone appeared a few times. This chain joins TRBV19 and TRBJ1-1; D remains unclear. The CDR3 extends over 13 amino acids. Germline V gene sequence: CDR1 LNHDA, CDR2 SQIVND (reference sequence). Trimming took off 2 bases at V and 1 base at J, with 5 bases between the two ends. CDR3 DNA sequence: TGTGCCAGTAGTATATGGCCGAACACTGAAGCTTTCTTT. Its protein is CASSIWPNTEAFF.

J is TRBJ1-6 and V is TRBV2, with 7 bases aligning to TRBD1. Germline CDR1 is SNHLY and CDR2 is FYNNEI. V lost 6 bases and J lost 4; bases outside the gene matches: 6. This CDR3 is 15 amino acids long. The CDR3: CASRPGQAYNSPLHF. In DNA, the CDR3 is TGTGCCAGCAGACCCGGACAGGCATATAATTCACCCCTCCACTTT.

The genes are TRBV5-8 and TRBJ2-7; TRBD1 matches 7 bases. Germline loops: CDR1 SGHTS, CDR2 YDEGEE. The junction had 3 bases not matched to a gene; V was cut back by 2 bases and J by 1 base. There are 14 residues in the CDR3. CDR3 bases: TGTGCCAGCAGCTTAAGGGGGCTTTCCTACGAGCAGTACTTC. Translating it yields CASSLRGLSYEQYF. The variable domain in full, completed from reference TRBV5-8 and TRBJ2-7, reads EAGVTQSPTHLIKTRGQQATLRCSPISGHTSVYWYQQALGLGLQFLLWYDEGEERNRGNFPPRFSGRQFPNYSSELNVNALELEDSALYLCASSLRGLSYEQYFGPGTRLTVT.

There are a few counts of this clone. V and J are TRBV7-6 and TRBJ2-3; no firm D call. V was cut by 2 bases and J by 0 bases, with 9 bases left in between. Per the germline V gene, CDR1 is SGHVS and CDR2 is FNYEAQ. There are 15 residues in the CDR3. CDR3 residues: CASSLSLLSTDTQYF. The CDR3 nucleotides are TGTGCCAGCAGCTTAAGTCTACTTAGCACAGATACGCAGTATTTT.

This chain joins TRBV13 and TRBJ2-7; possible D gene TRBD1, 6 bases. Germline V gene data show CDR1 as PRHDT and CDR2 as FYEKMQ (reference sequence). Trimming stripped 5 bases from V and 5 bases from J, with 25 bases between. This CDR3 region has 17 residues. The DNA of the CDR3 is TGTGCCAGCAGCCCATCCCTGGACAGTGAACCTAGGGACGAGCAGTACTTC. It is translated as CASSPSLDSEPRDEQYF. Filled out from reference TRBV13 and TRBJ2-7, the complete variable domain reads AAGVIQSPRHLIKEKRETATLKCYPIPRHDTVYWYQQGPGQDPQFLISFYEKMQSDKGSIPDRFSAQQFSDYHSELNMSSLELGDSALYFCASSPSLDSEPRDEQYFGPGTRLTVT.

A note on this clone: This sample includes further DNA sequences coding for the same CDR3. V gene TRBV5-4 combines with J gene TRBJ1-2, with D maybe TRBD1 (5 bases). CDR3 length equals 12 residues. Germline V CDR1 and CDR2: SGHNT, YYREEE (reference sequence). Trimming removed 3 bases from V and 4 bases from J, with 7 bases in between. The CDR3 sequence is CASSSDSYGYTF. The CDR3 DNA reads as TGTGCCAGCAGCTCAGACAGCTATGGCTACACCTTC.

The V call is TRBV4-1, the J call TRBJ1-2, with D possibly TRBD1 on 5 matching bases. V lost 0 bases and J lost 6, with 14 bases in between. Germline lookup yields CDR1 MGHRA and CDR2 YSYEKL. CDR3 size: 15 residues. The chain's CDR3 is CASSQDTGTENGYTF. CDR3 in DNA: TGCGCCAGCAGCCAAGATACAGGAACCGAGAATGGCTACACCTTC.

The V call is TRBV4-1, the J call TRBJ1-5; D uncertain. Germline V lookup: CDR1 MGHRA, CDR2 YSYEKL. Trimming left V 0 bases short and J 6 bases short, with 21 bases between. The CDR3 is 18 amino acids. The CDR3 is CASSQDRSGRWRVQPQHF. CDR3 DNA: TGCGCCAGCAGCCAAGATCGGAGTGGAAGGTGGCGAGTTCAGCCCCAGCATTTT.

The chain has TRBV19 and TRBJ2-2, with TRBD1 as a possible D gene (6 bases). Germline CDR1 and CDR2: LNHDA and SQIVND (reference sequence). This CDR3 region has 16 residues. The germline V and J ends were trimmed by 7 bases and 1 base, with 16 bases remaining between them. CDR3 bases: TGTGCCAGTACCCCGAATTGGGGACAGAACACCGGGGAGCTGTTTTTT. Amino acids: CASTPNWGQNTGELFF. Full variable domain (rest looked up from reference TRBV19 and TRBJ2-2): DGGITQSPKYLFRKEGQNVTLSCEQNLNHDAMYWYRQDPGQGLRLIYYSQIVNDFQKGDIAEGYSVSREKKESFPLTVTSAQKNPTAFYLCASTPNWGQNTGELFFGEGSRLTVL.

Here the CDR3 reads CASSEGLIGQVPYEQYF. The CDR3 DNA reads as TGTGCCAGCAGTGAAGGTTTGATAGGACAGGTTCCCTACGAGCAGTACTTC. This chain connects TRBV25-1 to TRBJ2-7, with 7 bases aligning to TRBD1. CDR3 length: 17 amino acids. CDR1 is MGHDK, CDR2 SYGVNS, per germline. After removal of 2 bases from V and 2 bases from J, the junction contained 12 bases not matched to a gene.

The CDR3 sequence is CASSSGLAQETQYF. In DNA, the CDR3 is TGTGCCAGCAGCTCTGGACTAGCCCAAGAGACCCAGTACTTC. The chain combines TRBV7-8 with TRBJ2-5, with 8 bases lining up with TRBD2. With V trimmed by 4 bases and J by 1 base, 2 bases remained unmatched. There are 14 residues in the CDR3. Germline CDR1 SGHVS, CDR2 FQNEAQ. The variable domain in full, completed from reference TRBV7-8 and TRBJ2-5, reads GAGVSQSPRYKVAKRGQDVALRCDPISGHVSLFWYQQALGQGPEFLTYFQNEAQLDKSGLPSDRFFAERPEGSVSTLKIQRTQQEDSAVYLCASSSGLAQETQYFGPGTRLLVL.

This chain connects TRBV10-3 to TRBJ2-2; TRBD2 might be the D (5 bases). The CDR3 covers 14 residues. Between the trimmed V and J ends, which lost 6 bases and 1 base, there was a span of 9 bases. Germline CDR1 and CDR2: ENHRY and SYGVKD. This chain's CDR3 is CAIRARGNTGELFF. The CDR3 bases are TGTGCCATCAGGGCCCGGGGGAACACCGGGGAGCTGTTTTTT.

The rearrangement links TRBV29-1 to TRBJ1-5; D unclear. Trimming took off 4 bases at V and 2 bases at J, with 12 bases between the two ends. Germline V gives CDR1 SQVTM, CDR2 ANQGSEA. CDR3 length equals 14 residues. The CDR3 region is CSVGEFGGNQPQHF. CDR3 nucleotide sequence: TGCAGCGTTGGGGAGTTTGGGGGCAATCAGCCCCAGCATTTT.

The genes are TRBV9 and TRBJ1-5; a possible D gene is TRBD1 (5 bases). This CDR3 region has 16 residues. V was shortened by 1 base and J by 5 bases, with 16 bases between the two germline ends. CDR1 SGDLS and CDR2 YYNGEE come from the germline V gene. CDR3 loop: CASSVSPAGSDQPQHF. The DNA for the CDR3 is TGTGCCAGCAGCGTATCCCCAGCAGGGTCCGATCAGCCCCAGCATTTT.

The chain links TRBV9 to TRBJ2-7; 8 bases align to TRBD1. The CDR3 has 16 amino acids. The trim removed 0 bases at V and 2 bases at J, leaving 7 bases unmatched. The V gene's germline CDR1 is SGDLS and CDR2 YYNGEE. The CDR3 protein is CASSVDTGTGTYEQYF. The CDR3 bases are TGTGCCAGCAGCGTAGACACAGGGACAGGCACCTACGAGCAGTACTTC.

This clone was observed a few times. The chain combines TRBV19 with TRBJ2-1; the D gene is possibly TRBD1 (5 bases). Germline V lookup: CDR1 LNHDA, CDR2 SQIVND (reference sequence). Trimming cost V 0 bases and J 0 bases, with 12 bases left between them. There are 17 residues in the CDR3. CDR3 sequence (DNA): TGTGCCAGTAGTATAGATTTGACAGCCATCTCCTACAATGAGCAGTTCTTC. Protein sequence: CASSIDLTAISYNEQFF.

The chain uses TRBV6-6 and TRBJ1-2; a possible D gene is TRBD1 (6 bases). The CDR3 length is 16 residues. Germline assignment: CDR1 MNHNY and CDR2 SVGAGI (reference sequence). The V and J ends lost 5 bases and 1 base respectively, with 17 bases between them. CDR3 region: CASSTVVRGFNYGYTF. The CDR3 DNA follows: TGTGCCAGCAGTACGGTCGTCAGGGGATTTAACTATGGCTACACCTTC.

Points on this clone: Germline is not matched at one junction end, which may reflect a read error. The rearrangement links TRBV7-7 to TRBJ2-1; D is ambiguous. The V gene's germline CDR1 is SSHAT and CDR2 FNYEAQ (reference sequence). The CDR3 spans 11 residues. The DNA for the CDR3 is TGTGCTAGCAGCTTAGGTATCTCGGAGTTCTTC. This sequence encodes CASSLGISEFF.

There are a few counts of this clone. V is TRBV7-2 and J is TRBJ2-5; 9 bases are shared with TRBD1. The end of the DNA aligns better with TRBJ2-7, so the J call may be wrong. Germline V gives CDR1 SGHTA, CDR2 FQGNSA. The CDR3 length is 14 residues. The CDR3 protein is CASSRSGQGYEQYF. CDR3 DNA sequence: TGTGCCAGCAGCCGCTCGGGACAGGGCTACGAGCAGTACTTC.

This clone was found once. The V gene is TRBV6-5, the J gene TRBJ1-5; 11 positions agree with TRBD1. The CDR3 is made up of 15 amino acids. Germline V gene sequence: CDR1 MNHEY, CDR2 SVGAGI. V lost 5 bases, J lost 3 bases, and 3 bases stayed unmatched. Written as DNA, the CDR3 is TGTGCCAGCAGTGGGACAGGGGGGGACAATCAGCCCCAGCATTTT. Translated: CASSGTGGDNQPQHF.

The chain combines TRBV9 with TRBJ2-1, with TRBD2 as a possible D gene (7 bases). Germline-derived CDR1 and CDR2 are SGDLS and YYNGEE. CDR3 length equals 12 residues. The ends were cut back, 0 bases at V and 15 bases at J, with 13 bases in the middle. The CDR3 DNA reads as TGTGCCAGCAGCGTAGGTGTGGGGGGGCCGTTCTTC. Its protein product is CASSVGVGGPFF.

This clone showed up just a few times. The gene calls are TRBV7-3 and TRBJ2-7, with TRBD1 identical over 8 bases. This CDR3 contains 14 residues. Germline loops: CDR1 SGHTA, CDR2 FQGTGA. Unmatched junction bases numbered 7, after V lost 2 bases and J lost 7 bases. The chain's CDR3 is CASSLDQGAREQYF. The CDR3 nucleotides are TGTGCCAGCAGCTTAGATCAGGGGGCACGGGAGCAGTACTTC.